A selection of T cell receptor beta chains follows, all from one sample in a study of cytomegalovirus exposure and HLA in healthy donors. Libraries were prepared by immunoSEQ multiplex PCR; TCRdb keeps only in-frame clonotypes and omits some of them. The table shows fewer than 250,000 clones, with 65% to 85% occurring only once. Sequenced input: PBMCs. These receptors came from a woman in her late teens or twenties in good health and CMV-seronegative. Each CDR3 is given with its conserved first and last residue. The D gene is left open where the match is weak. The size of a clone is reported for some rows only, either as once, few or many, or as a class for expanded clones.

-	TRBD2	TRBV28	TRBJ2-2	TGTGCCAGCAGTCCCCCCGGGGCGGGAGTCGACACCGGGGAGCTGTTTTTT	CASSPPGAGVDTGELFF
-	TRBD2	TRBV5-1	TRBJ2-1	TGCGCCAGCCAGCGGGAGGGCTGGGATGAGCAGTTCTTC	CASQREGWDEQFF
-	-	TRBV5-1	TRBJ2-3	TGCGCCAGCAGCTTGGACAGGGTAGGCACAGATACGCAGTATTTT	CASSLDRVGTDTQYF
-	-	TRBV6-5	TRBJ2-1	TGTGCCAGCAGTTACACGAGCCTCTCCTACAATGAGCAGTTCTTC	CASSYTSLSYNEQFF
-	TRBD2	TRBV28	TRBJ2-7	TGTGCCAGCAGTCCACGGCGGGGGGGCGGTACCTACGAGCAGTACTTC	CASSPRRGGGTYEQYF
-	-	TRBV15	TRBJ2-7	TGTGCCACCAGCAGAGAGGGGCAGCCGAGTCAGTCCTACGAGCAGTACTTC	CATSREGQPSQSYEQYF
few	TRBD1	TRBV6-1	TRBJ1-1	TGTGCCAGCGGCCGGGACAGCAACACTGAAGCTTTCTTT	CASGRDSNTEAFF
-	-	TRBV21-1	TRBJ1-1	-	CASSKEVVGRGILAFF
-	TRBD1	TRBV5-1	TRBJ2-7	TGCGCCAGCAGCTTGGGACAGGGTTTCGAGCAGTACTTC	CASSLGQGFEQYF
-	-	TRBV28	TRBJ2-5	TGTGCCAGCAGTTTAAGCGGGCCAGGGGAGACCCAGTACTTC	CASSLSGPGETQYF
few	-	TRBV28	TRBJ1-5	TGTGCCAGCCACTCTCGTCCCCAGCATTTT	CASHSRPQHF
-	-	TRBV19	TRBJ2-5	TGTGCCAGTAGGGACACCGTCAATTCCGAGACCCAGTACTTC	CASRDTVNSETQYF
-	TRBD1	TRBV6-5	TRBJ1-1	TGTGCCAGCAGTCAAACAGGGGGAAGAACTTTCTTT	CASSQTGGRTFF
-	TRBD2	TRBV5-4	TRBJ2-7	TGTGCCAGCAGCTTGAAATCTAGCGGTTTCCTCTCCTACGAGCAGTACTTC	CASSLKSSGFLSYEQYF
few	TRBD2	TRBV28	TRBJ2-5	TGTGCCAGCAAGGGGGTGGCGGGGGGACACCCCAGACAAGAGACCCAGTACTTC	CASKGVAGGHPRQETQYF
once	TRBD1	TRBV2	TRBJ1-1	TGTGCCAGGTCAGGGGGGAACACTGAAGCTTTCTTT	CARSGGNTEAFF
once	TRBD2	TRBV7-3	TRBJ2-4	TGTGCCAGCAGCTCGACTAGCGGTAGCGGCAAAAACATTCAGTACTTC	CASSSTSGSGKNIQYF
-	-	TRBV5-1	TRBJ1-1	TGCGCCAGCAGCTTGGCGGGGTTCGGGAACACTGAAGCTTTCTTT	CASSLAGFGNTEAFF
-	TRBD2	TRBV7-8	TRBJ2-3	TGTGCCAGCAGCTATAGCGGGGCTAGCACAGATACGCAGTATTTT	CASSYSGASTDTQYF
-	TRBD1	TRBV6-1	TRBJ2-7	TGTGCCAGCAGTTCAGTTCACAGGGGGCCATACGAGCAGTACTTC	CASSSVHRGPYEQYF
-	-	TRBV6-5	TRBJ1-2	TGTGCCAGCAGTTCGCCCGGGACAACTTATGGCTACACCTTC	CASSSPGTTYGYTF
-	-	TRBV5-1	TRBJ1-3	TGCGCCAGCAGCCTCCTGGGGGCTTACTCTGGAAACACCATATATTTT	CASSLLGAYSGNTIYF
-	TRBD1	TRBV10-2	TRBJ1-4	TGCGCCAGCAGTCAATACCAGGGGGGCTCAACTAATGAAAAACTGTTTTTT	CASSQYQGGSTNEKLFF
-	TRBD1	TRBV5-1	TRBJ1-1	TGCGCCAGCAGCTGGGACAGGGGAATTGACACTGAAGCTTTCTTT	CASSWDRGIDTEAFF
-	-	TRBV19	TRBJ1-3	TGTGCCAGTACCGGAGATCGTGGCTCTGGAAACACCATATATTTT	CASTGDRGSGNTIYF
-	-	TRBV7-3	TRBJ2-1	TGTGCCAGCAGCTTTCTTGGGGGGAGGTATAATGAGCAGTTCTTC	CASSFLGGRYNEQFF
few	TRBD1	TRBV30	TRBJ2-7	TGTGCCTCCAAAGGGACAGGGGAGTACGAGCAGTACTTC	CASKGTGEYEQYF
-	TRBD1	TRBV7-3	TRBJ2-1	TGTGCCAGCAGCTTAGGGCAGGGGGCTGAGCAGTTCTTC	CASSLGQGAEQFF
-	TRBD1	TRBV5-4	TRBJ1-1	TGTGCCAGCAGCGATTATTCCGGGACAGACACTGAAGCTTTCTTT	CASSDYSGTDTEAFF
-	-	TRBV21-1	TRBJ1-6	TGTGCCAGCAGCAAAGGGGGGGGGCTGGTGATAATAGTCGATTCACCCCTCCACTTT	CASSKGGGLVIIVDSPLHF
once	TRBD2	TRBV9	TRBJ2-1	TGTGCCAGCAGCGTAGGGGCTAGCGGGGCGTACAATGAGCAGTTCTTC	CASSVGASGAYNEQFF
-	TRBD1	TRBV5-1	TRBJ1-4	TGCGCCAGCAGCCTATCGACAGGGGATGAGGGTGAAAAACTGTTTTTT	CASSLSTGDEGEKLFF
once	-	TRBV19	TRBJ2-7	TGTGCCAGTAGTCTGGGGCTAAACTTTAACGAGCAGTACTTC	CASSLGLNFNEQYF
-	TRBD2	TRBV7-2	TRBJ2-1	TGTGCCAGCAGCTCCGCCGGGGGGTGGCGCAACAATGAGCAGTTCTTC	CASSSAGGWRNNEQFF
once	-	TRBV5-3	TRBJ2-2	TGTGCCAGAAGCTCATTCACGGACAAAAGAAAAGCCGGGGAGCTGTTTTTT	CARSSFTDKRKAGELFF
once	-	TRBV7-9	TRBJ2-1	TGTGCCAGCAGCTTAGAAGTCAGGGACATCGAGCAGTTCTTC	CASSLEVRDIEQFF
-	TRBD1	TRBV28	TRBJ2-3	TGTGCCAGCAGCTACCCCGGGACAGCTATATACAACACAGATACGCAGTATTTT	CASSYPGTAIYNTDTQYF
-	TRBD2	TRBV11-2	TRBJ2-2	TGTGCCAGCAGGACTATTCCGGGACTAGCAGGGCTGAACACCGGGGAGCTGTTTTTT	CASRTIPGLAGLNTGELFF
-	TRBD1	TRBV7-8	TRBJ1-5	TGTGCCAGCAGCCACTACGCGGGACAGGGGGATCAGCCCCAGCATTTT	CASSHYAGQGDQPQHF
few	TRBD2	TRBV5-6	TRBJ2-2	TGTGCCAGCAGCTTGCGGACTAGCGGGTTCCGGGAGCTGTTTTTT	CASSLRTSGFRELFF
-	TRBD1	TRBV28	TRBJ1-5	TGTGCCAGCAGCGTAATGGACAGGGCGGGCAATCAGCCCCAGCATTTT	CASSVMDRAGNQPQHF
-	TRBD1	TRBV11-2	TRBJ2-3	TGTGCCAGCAGCCTTGGACAGGGGCATTTGGATACGCAGTATTTT	CASSLGQGHLDTQYF
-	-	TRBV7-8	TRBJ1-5	TGTGCCAGCAGCTTAGGAATTTACGGGAATCAGCCCCAGCATTTT	CASSLGIYGNQPQHF
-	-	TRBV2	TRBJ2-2	TGTGCCAGCAGTGAACAGGGCGGGACGAACACCGGGGAGCTGTTTTTT	CASSEQGGTNTGELFF
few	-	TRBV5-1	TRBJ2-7	TGCGCCAGCAGCTTCGAGGGACTCTTCTACGAGCAGTACTTC	CASSFEGLFYEQYF
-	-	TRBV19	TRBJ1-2	TGTGCCAGTAGTATAGGGAGGCGCGACTATGGCTACACCTTC	CASSIGRRDYGYTF
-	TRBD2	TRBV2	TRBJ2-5	TGTGCCAGCACCCAGACTAGCGGGGGTGGGGAGACCCAGTACTTC	CASTQTSGGGETQYF
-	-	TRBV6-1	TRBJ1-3	TGTGCCAGCAGTGAATTAGACAGGTTGAACACCATATATTTT	CASSELDRLNTIYF
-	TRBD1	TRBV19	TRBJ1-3	TGTGCCAGTAGTACTGACAGGGGGAGTCGACTCCGAAACACCATATATTTT	CASSTDRGSRLRNTIYF
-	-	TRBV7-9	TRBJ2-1	TGTGCCAGCAGCCCCCCCGGTGGGGAGATGAGGTTTGGGAATGAGCAGTTCTTC	CASSPPGGEMRFGNEQFF
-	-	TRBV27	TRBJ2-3	TGTGCCAGCAGTGTCCGGGGCACAGATACGCAGTATTTT	CASSVRGTDTQYF
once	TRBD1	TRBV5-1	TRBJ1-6	TGCGCCAGCAGCTGGACAGGGATCGGTGATTCACCCCTCCACTTT	CASSWTGIGDSPLHF
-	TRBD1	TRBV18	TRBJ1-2	TGTGCCAGCTCACCACCGACAGGGGGATATGGCTACACCTTC	CASSPPTGGYGYTF
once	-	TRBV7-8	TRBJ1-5	TGTGCCAGCAGCCGACGGTCTGGAGAACAGCCCCAGCATTTT	CASSRRSGEQPQHF
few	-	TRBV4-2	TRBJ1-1	TGTGCCAGCAGCCAAGTCTCCTCCGGGACAACACGGCACACTGAAGCTTTCTTT	CASSQVSSGTTRHTEAFF